Listed below are T cell receptor beta chains from one sample, sequenced in a study of T cell responses to AZD1222 COVID-19 vaccine. Repertoires were generated with immunoSEQ multiplex PCR, while TCRdb's copy carries only in-frame clones and drops some. The sample shows about 160,000 clones, roughly nine tenths of them seen only once. This specimen was peripheral blood, taken on day 0 of AZD1222 vaccination. The source is an adult in good health. Each CDR3 is given without its conserved first and last residue. The order of the fields is D gene, V gene, J gene, CDR3 protein. A D gene is named only where the DNA matches it firmly.

.	TRBV15	TRBJ2-7	ATSRDRISEQY
.	TRBV6-2/TRBV6-3	TRBJ1-1	ASSRPGHSGTEAF
.	TRBV24-1	TRBJ2-3	ATSDLTEGADTQY
.	TRBV19	TRBJ1-1	ASSPRPWWSGATEAF
TRBD1	TRBV19	TRBJ1-3	ASSMDRGNGNTIY
TRBD2	TRBV27	TRBJ2-2	ASSLQRGVTGELF
TRBD1	TRBV4-1	TRBJ1-2	ASSQVDRSSSGYT
.	TRBV29-1	TRBJ2-5	SVDKGETQY
TRBD1	TRBV28	TRBJ1-2	ASSTPTGGYYGYT
TRBD2	TRBV30	TRBJ2-1	AWGRSGRGNEQF
.	TRBV10-2	TRBJ2-1	ASSEAGLGNEQF
.	TRBV27	TRBJ1-2	ASSWGGGYT
.	TRBV6-1	TRBJ1-1	ASSEWGSAEAF
.	TRBV10-1	TRBJ2-1	ASSESGLAVNNEQF
.	TRBV28	TRBJ2-2	ASSSAAGFTGELF
TRBD1	TRBV19	TRBJ1-4	AAAAGTGDEKLF
.	TRBV29-1	TRBJ1-1	SVEWRNTEAF
.	TRBV12-3/TRBV12-4	TRBJ1-1	ASSLKGATEAF
.	TRBV6-2/TRBV6-3	TRBJ2-7	ASSPILGRRPYEQY
.	TRBV10-3	TRBJ1-4	AISDEQLSRATNEKLF
.	TRBV28	TRBJ2-1	ASSPRSRAYNEQF
.	TRBV5-1	TRBJ1-5	ASSLAGGINQPQH
.	TRBV3-1/TRBV3-2	TRBJ1-2	ASSHSPLGGGRREGYT
.	TRBV3-1/TRBV3-2	TRBJ2-7	ASGDSGSEQY
.	TRBV5-1	TRBJ1-1	ASSLNPTGNTEAF
TRBD1	TRBV28	TRBJ1-1	ASSPLGQGSVAF
.	TRBV12-3/TRBV12-4	TRBJ1-1	ASSFGGNTEAF
.	TRBV5-1	TRBJ2-7	ASSLDGGSSYEQY
TRBD1	TRBV7-9	TRBJ1-2	ASSLTGTANYGYT
.	TRBV7-2	TRBJ1-6	ASSLAGYTSPLH
.	TRBV5-1	TRBJ1-3	ASSLGTEGFRNTIY